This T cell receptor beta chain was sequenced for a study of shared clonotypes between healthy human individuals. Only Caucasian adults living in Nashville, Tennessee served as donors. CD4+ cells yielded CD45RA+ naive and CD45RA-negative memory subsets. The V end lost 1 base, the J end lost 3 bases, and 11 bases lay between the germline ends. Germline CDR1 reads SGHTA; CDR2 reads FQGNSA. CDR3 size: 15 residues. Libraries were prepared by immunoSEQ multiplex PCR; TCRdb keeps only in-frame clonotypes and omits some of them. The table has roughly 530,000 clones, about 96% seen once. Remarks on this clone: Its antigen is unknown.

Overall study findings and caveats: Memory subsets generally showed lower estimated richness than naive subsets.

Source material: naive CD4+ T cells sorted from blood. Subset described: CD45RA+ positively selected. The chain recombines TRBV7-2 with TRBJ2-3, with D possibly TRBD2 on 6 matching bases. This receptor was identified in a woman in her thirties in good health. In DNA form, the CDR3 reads TGTGCCAGCAGCTTAGGGCGGGGTCGTACAGATACGCAGTATTTT. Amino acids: CASSLGRGRTDTQYF.